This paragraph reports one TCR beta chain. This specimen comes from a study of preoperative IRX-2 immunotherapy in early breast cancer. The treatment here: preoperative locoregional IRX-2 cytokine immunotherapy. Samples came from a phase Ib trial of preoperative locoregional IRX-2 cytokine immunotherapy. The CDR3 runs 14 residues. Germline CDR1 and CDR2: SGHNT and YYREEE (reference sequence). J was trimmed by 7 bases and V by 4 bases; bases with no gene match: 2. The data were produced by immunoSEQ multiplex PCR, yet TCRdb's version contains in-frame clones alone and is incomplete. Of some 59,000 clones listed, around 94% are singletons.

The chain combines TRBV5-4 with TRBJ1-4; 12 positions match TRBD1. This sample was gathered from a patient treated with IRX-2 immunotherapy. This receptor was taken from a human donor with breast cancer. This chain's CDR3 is CASSRDRGPEKLFF. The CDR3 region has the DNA TGTGCCAGCAGCCGGGACAGGGGGCCTGAAAAACTGTTTTTT.